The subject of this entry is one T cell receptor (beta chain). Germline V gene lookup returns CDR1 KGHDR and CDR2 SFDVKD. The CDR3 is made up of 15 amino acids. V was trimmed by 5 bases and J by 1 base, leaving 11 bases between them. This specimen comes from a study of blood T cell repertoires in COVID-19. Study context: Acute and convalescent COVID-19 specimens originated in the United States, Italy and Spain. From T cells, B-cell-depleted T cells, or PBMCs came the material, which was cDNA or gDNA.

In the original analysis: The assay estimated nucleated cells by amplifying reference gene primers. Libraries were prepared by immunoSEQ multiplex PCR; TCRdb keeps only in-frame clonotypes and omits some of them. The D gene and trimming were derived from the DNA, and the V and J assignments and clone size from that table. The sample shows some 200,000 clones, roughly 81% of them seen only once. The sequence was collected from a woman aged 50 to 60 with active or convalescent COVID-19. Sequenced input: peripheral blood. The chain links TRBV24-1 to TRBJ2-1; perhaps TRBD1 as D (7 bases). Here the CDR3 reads CATSAAGGSYNEQFF. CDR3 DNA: TGTGCCACCAGTGCGGCAGGGGGGTCCTACAATGAGCAGTTCTTC.